The 25 T cell receptor beta chains reported below all come from one sample, sequenced in a study of naive and memory T cell subsets. For blood and skin samples, reverse transcription used TCR alpha and beta constant primers. TCRdb reprocessed the 5' RACE reads via MiXCR and lists one record per CDR3 protein. Seen here are about 25,000 distinct CDR3 sequences, around 25% observed once, and the top ten hold roughly 1.8%. Adult healthy volunteers gave 2.5 ml peripheral blood for whole-blood RNA. These receptors were obtained from a female donor in good health.

There are many counts of this clonotype. It is unclear where the CDR3 begins or ends on the DNA, so no DNA is shown, and the CDR3 is as TCRdb lists it. The chain uses TRBV6-1 and TRBJ2-3. Germline loops: CDR1 MNHNS, CDR2 SASEGT. The CDR3 is 15 residues long, ends included. CDR3 in amino acids: CASSISLDSTDTQYF.

J is TRBJ1-2 and V is TRBV12-3 or TRBV12-4, with D uncertain. Trimming stripped 1 base from V and 6 bases from J, with 12 bases between. The CDR3 consists of 14 residues. The CDR3 sequence is CASSLGPGAHGYTF. The CDR3 DNA reads TGTGCCAGCAGTTTAGGCCCTGGAGCCCATGGCTACACCTTC.

By proportion, this clonotype is medium-sized. The CDR3 protein is CSPRWRGTVETQYF. CDR3 coding DNA: TGCAGCCCAAGGTGGAGGGGTACGGTGGAGACCCAGTACTTC. The V and J genes are TRBV20-1 and TRBJ2-5; a weak D match, TRBD2 (6 bases). The CDR3 spans 14 residues. The germline gives CDR1 DFQATT, CDR2 SNEGSKA (reference sequence).

This clonotype is categorized as medium-sized. The gene calls are TRBV7-6 and TRBJ2-5; 14 positions match TRBD2. V shed 0 bases and J 3 bases; nucleotides not matched to a gene: 9. The V gene's germline CDR1 is SGHVS and CDR2 FNYEAQ. The CDR3 sequence is 19 residues long. The chain's CDR3 is CASSLATGTSGSLKETQYF. CDR3 DNA sequence: TGTGCCAGCAGCTTAGCCACCGGGACTAGCGGGAGCCTTAAAGAGACCCAGTACTTC.

This chain links TRBV18 with TRBJ2-3, with 8 nucleotides matching TRBD2. The V gene's germline CDR1 is KGHSH and CDR2 LQKENI. The CDR3 has 18 amino acids. V was pared by 3 bases and J by 2 bases, with 13 bases of the junction left unmatched. The CDR3 here is CASSPLRRLAGPTDTQYF. The DNA for the CDR3 is TGTGCCAGCTCACCGCTCCGTAGGCTAGCGGGTCCCACAGATACGCAGTATTTT.

This clonotype was observed many times. The chain recombines TRBV12-3 or TRBV12-4 with TRBJ2-6; D not certain. V was shortened by 5 bases and J by 0 bases, with 8 bases between the two germline ends. The CDR3 is 15 amino acids. CDR3 in amino acids: CASSHYTSGANVLTF. Written as DNA, the CDR3 is TGTGCCAGCAGTCATTATACCTCTGGGGCCAACGTCCTGACTTTC.

This clonotype was counted once. The rearrangement uses TRBV12-3 or TRBV12-4 and TRBJ2-7, with D possibly matching TRBD2 (5 bases). CDR3 size: 14 residues. Trimming removed 1 base at V and 0 bases at J, with 7 bases between. In nucleotides, the CDR3 is TGTGCCAGCAGTTTAGACGGGGTCTCCTACGAGCAGTACTTC. Amino acids: CASSLDGVSYEQYF.

In DNA form, the CDR3 reads TGTGCCAGCAGCTTAGCGCCGGAGAAATACGAGCAGTACTTC. Translating gives CASSLAPEKYEQYF. The genes are TRBV7-9 and TRBJ2-7; no clear D gene. The length of the CDR3 is 14 residues. V was clipped by 0 bases and J by 4 bases, with 10 bases between them. Germline CDR1 SEHNR, CDR2 FQNEAQ (reference sequence).

The CDR3 DNA reads TGTGCCAGCAGTCCAGGGGTTACGCTATTCTCTGGCTACACCTTC. Amino acid sequence: CASSPGVTLFSGYTF. The rearrangement joins TRBV12-3 or TRBV12-4 to TRBJ1-2; TRBD1 might be the D (6 bases). The CDR3 is made up of 15 amino acids. Trimming pared 5 bases from V and 7 bases from J, leaving 20 bases between.

V usage is TRBV29-1 and J usage is TRBJ1-1, with D possibly TRBD1 on 5 matching bases. The V end lost 7 bases, the J end lost 1 base, and 10 bases lay between the germline ends. The CDR3 covers 12 residues. Germline CDR1 reads SQVTM; CDR2 reads ANQGSEA. CDR3 in amino acids: CSGATGNTEAFF. The CDR3 DNA follows: TGCAGCGGGGCCACAGGGAACACTGAAGCTTTCTTT.

This clonotype was picked up a small number of times. This chain uses TRBV6-5 with TRBJ2-3; 7 nucleotides line up with TRBD1. The CDR3 totals 12 residues. Per the germline V gene, CDR1 is MNHEY and CDR2 is SVGAGI. Trimming removed 6 bases from V and 5 bases from J; junction bases left unmatched: 2. The CDR3 here is CASSQGVDTQYF. The CDR3 DNA sequence: TGTGCCAGCAGCCAGGGGGTAGATACGCAGTATTTT.

At least ten counts were recorded for this clonotype. This chain uses TRBV18 with TRBJ1-1; unclear D gene. The germline V gene has CDR1 KGHSH and CDR2 LQKENI. The CDR3 loop spans 13 amino acids. V dropped 3 bases and J dropped 4 bases, with 9 bases sitting between them. CDR3 in DNA: TGTGCCAGCTCACCCGTACGCGGCACTGAAGCTTTCTTT. It yields the protein CASSPVRGTEAFF.

The chain couples TRBV9 to TRBJ2-1; maybe TRBD1 (5 bases). From germline, CDR1 is SGDLS and CDR2 YYNGEE. The CDR3 length is 15 residues. V was clipped by 7 bases and J by 2 bases, with 16 bases between them. The CDR3 DNA sequence: TGTGCCAGCCGACCCGGTCAGGGCACCTACAATGAGCAGTTCTTC. Protein: CASRPGQGTYNEQFF.

This clonotype was observed a handful of times. The chain joins TRBV29-1 to TRBJ1-1; 7 nucleotides line up with TRBD1. Germline values: CDR1 SQVTM, CDR2 ANQGSEA. The CDR3 runs 13 residues. The trim removed 7 bases at V and 0 bases at J, leaving 5 bases unmatched. For the CDR3, the DNA is TGCAGCGCAGCGGGACAGATGAACACTGAAGCTTTCTTT. Its translation is CSAAGQMNTEAFF.

This clonotype is categorized as medium-sized. This sequence joins TRBV10-2 and TRBJ2-1; 7 nucleotides agree with TRBD1. This CDR3 is 12 amino acids long. Germline lookup yields CDR1 WSHSY and CDR2 SAAADI. Trimming at V came to 6 bases and at J to 7 bases, leaving 3 bases not matched to a gene. Here the CDR3 reads CASSDRDNEQFF. CDR3 bases: TGCGCCAGCAGCGACAGGGATAATGAGCAGTTCTTC.

This clonotype was counted many times. The chain has TRBV4-2 and TRBJ2-2; 9 positions match TRBD2. The CDR3 length is 15 residues. CDR1 and CDR2 from the germline V gene are LGHNA and YNFKEQ. The trim removed 5 bases at V and 6 bases at J, leaving 7 bases unmatched. The CDR3 DNA follows: TGTGCCAGCAGCGCCCGACTAGCGGCGGCCGGGGAGCTGTTTTTT. This codes for CASSARLAAAGELFF.

In this sample, this clonotype is medium-sized. This CDR3 reads CASNSGGGNQPQHF. The CDR3 DNA is TGTGCTTCAAACTCCGGGGGCGGCAATCAGCCCCAGCATTTT. This chain uses TRBV5-8 with TRBJ1-5; a possible D gene is TRBD1 (6 bases). The CDR3 totals 14 residues. Germline CDR1 SGHTS, CDR2 YDEGEE.

This clonotype was recorded a few times. V gene TRBV20-1 combines with J gene TRBJ2-5; the match to TRBD2 covers 8 bases. Trimming cost V 2 bases and J 3 bases; bases outside gene matches: 5. The CDR3 runs 14 residues. Germline values: CDR1 DFQATT, CDR2 SNEGSKA (reference sequence). CDR3 protein: CSARSGGYKETQYF. Written as DNA, the CDR3 is TGCAGTGCTAGAAGCGGGGGCTACAAAGAGACCCAGTACTTC.

CDR3 coding DNA: TGTGCCAGCACGACGGGGCTATTCACAGATACGCAGTATTTT. Translation gives CASTTGLFTDTQYF. The J gene is TRBJ2-3, the V gene TRBV9; TRBD1 or TRBD2 may be the D gene (5 bases each). CDR3 length: 14 amino acids. The V and J ends lost 6 bases and 2 bases respectively, with 13 bases between them. In germline, CDR1 is SGDLS, CDR2 YYNGEE. Variable domain in full (rest from reference TRBV9 and TRBJ2-3): DSGVTQTPKHLITATGQRVTLRCSPRSGDLSVYWYQQSLDQGLQFLIQYYNGEERAKGNILERFSAQQFPDLHSELNLSSLELGDSALYFCASTTGLFTDTQYFGPGTRLTVL.

This clonotype was detected a few times. The chain carries TRBV7-2 and TRBJ2-1; D possibly corresponds to TRBD2 (5 bases). The germline gives CDR1 SGHTA, CDR2 FQGNSA. This CDR3 is built from 12 residues. V shed 2 bases and J shed 12 bases, with 11 bases lying between them. The CDR3 protein is CASSLLGIAQFF. The DNA of the CDR3 is TGTGCCAGCAGCTTACTCGGGATTGCGCAGTTCTTC. The full variable domain, its missing parts supplied by reference TRBV7-2 and TRBJ2-1, is GAGVSQSPSNKVTEKGKDVELRCDPISGHTALYWYRQSLGQGLEFLIYFQGNSAPDKSGLPSDRFSAERTGGSVSTLTIQRTQQEDSAVYLCASSLLGIAQFFGPGTRLTVL.

The sample holds many counts of this clonotype. The rearrangement joins TRBV29-1 to TRBJ2-3; D might be TRBD1 (5 bases). Germline lookup yields CDR1 SQVTM and CDR2 ANQGSEA. The CDR3 runs to 13 residues. The ends were cut back, 3 bases at V and 6 bases at J, with 13 bases in the middle. The CDR3 protein is CSVEAGNVDTQYF. CDR3 DNA sequence: TGCAGCGTTGAGGCAGGGAATGTGGATACGCAGTATTTT.

The V gene is TRBV6-1, the J gene TRBJ2-3; 7 nucleotides align to TRBD2. In germline, CDR1 is MNHNS, CDR2 SASEGT. The CDR3 contains 15 residues. Trimming took 5 bases from V and 0 from J; bases not matched to a gene: 5. CDR3 in amino acids: CASSRTSESTDTQYF. DNA of the CDR3: TGTGCCAGCAGTCGAACTAGCGAAAGCACAGATACGCAGTATTTT.

This clonotype was counted ten times or more. The V and J genes are TRBV2 and TRBJ2-5, with D unresolved. Germline CDR1 and CDR2: SNHLY and FYNNEI. This CDR3 spans 11 amino acids. V was clipped by 7 bases and J by 0 bases, with 3 bases between them. The CDR3 DNA is TGTGCCAGCAAGGACCAAGAGACCCAGTACTTC. Its protein product is CASKDQETQYF.

This clonotype has a count of ten or more. The J gene is TRBJ2-2, the V gene TRBV6-5; 11 bases align to TRBD2. With 6 bases clipped from V and 7 bases from J, the junction kept 4 bases outside the gene matches. CDR1 MNHEY and CDR2 SVGAGI come from the germline V gene. The CDR3 extends over 14 amino acids. CDR3 nucleotides: TGTGCCAGCAGGCCGGGACTAGCGGACGGGGAGCTGTTTTTT. Translation gives CASRPGLADGELFF.

The table lists this clonotype with a few counts. The chain is built from TRBV20-1 and TRBJ2-5, with 8 bases lining up with TRBD2. V trimming: 1 base; J trimming: 0 bases; junction bases outside the gene matches: 4. Germline CDR1 is DFQATT and CDR2 is SNEGSKA (reference sequence). This CDR3 comprises 15 residues. Here the CDR3 DNA reads TGCAGTGCTAGAGTGAGCGGGGGAAACCAAGAGACCCAGTACTTC. Its translation is CSARVSGGNQETQYF.